Below are 26 T cell receptor beta chains sequenced from a single sample in a study of human T cells and chemical hapten exposure. TCRdb re-called the RACE reads with MiXCR, one entry per CDR3 protein. The data contain roughly 200,000 distinct CDR3 sequences, around 25% of them seen just once; the ten biggest clones take up roughly 2.5%. As to time point: patch test 3, about 24 weeks after DPC sensitization. Treatment noted: therapeutic diphenylcyclopropenone sensitization with weekly scalp DPC. The sequencing here drew on whole blood, taken in connection with sensitization to the hapten diphenylcyclopropenone (DPC). The source is a woman aged 40 to 50 with alopecia areata. Some clones in this sample may be carry-over from other donors' samples.

The chain recombines TRBV7-2 with TRBJ2-7; 11 nucleotides match TRBD2. The CDR3 contains 15 residues. V gave up 5 bases and J gave up 1 base; unmatched junction bases: 4. Looked up from germline, CDR1 is SGHTA and CDR2 is FQGNSA. This CDR3 is CASSTSSGRSYEQYF. CDR3 DNA: TGTGCCAGCAGCACCTCTAGCGGGAGGTCCTACGAGCAGTACTTC.

The CDR3 region is CASSQDPAGSTDTQYF. In nucleotides, the CDR3 is TGCGCCAGCAGCCAAGACCCAGCGGGGAGCACAGATACGCAGTATTTT. This sequence joins TRBV4-3 and TRBJ2-3; 7 positions agree with TRBD2. V shed 0 bases and J 0 bases; nucleotides not matched to a gene: 3. Germline lookup yields CDR1 LGHNA and CDR2 YSLEER. This CDR3 has 16 amino acids.

The chain combines TRBV10-3 with TRBJ1-1; 7 nucleotides match TRBD1. Germline trimming cut 7 bases from V and 0 bases from J; bases unmatched to any gene: 5. The CDR3 has 14 residues. In germline, CDR1 is ENHRY, CDR2 SYGVKD. The CDR3 sequence: CAIMGQNMNTEAFF. CDR3 coding DNA: TGTGCCATCATGGGACAGAACATGAACACTGAAGCTTTCTTT.

A few counts support this clonotype. This rearrangement joins TRBV6-4 to TRBJ2-1; tentative D call: TRBD1 (7 bases). CDR3 length: 13 amino acids. Trimming shortened V by 6 bases and J by 11 bases, and 17 bases separated the two germline ends. CDR1 MRHNA and CDR2 SNTAGT come from the germline V gene. CDR3 sequence: CASSDRDLGKQFF. The CDR3 bases are TGTGCCAGCAGCGACAGGGACTTGGGAAAGCAGTTCTTC.

The sample holds a few counts of this clonotype. This CDR3 is CASSFSAGASYNEQFF. The DNA of the CDR3 is TGTGCCAGCAGCTTTTCAGCGGGAGCCTCCTACAATGAGCAGTTCTTC. The chain combines TRBV7-2 with TRBJ2-1; 8 bases match TRBD2. Losses at the gene ends were 3 bases for V and 0 bases for J; bases not matched to a gene: 4. The CDR3 totals 16 residues. The germline V gene has CDR1 SGHTA and CDR2 FQGNSA.

This clonotype has just a few counts. The V call is TRBV7-9, the J call TRBJ1-1; D ambiguous. Trimming cost V 5 bases and J 6 bases, with 7 bases left between them. The CDR3 runs to 11 residues. Germline values: CDR1 SEHNR, CDR2 FQNEAQ (reference sequence). The CDR3 nucleotides read TGTGCCAGCAGCGAGGTGGCTGAAGCTTTCTTT. Translated: CASSEVAEAFF.

This clonotype came up a few times. This sequence joins TRBV27 and TRBJ2-3; 9 bases are a match to TRBD1. The CDR3 runs 15 residues. Germline loops: CDR1 MNHEY, CDR2 SMNVEV (reference sequence). The ends lost 5 bases at V and 6 bases at J; junction bases unmatched: 9. This CDR3 reads CASSPGTGFYDTQYF. Here the CDR3 DNA reads TGTGCCAGCAGTCCCGGGACAGGGTTCTATGATACGCAGTATTTT.

In this sample, this clonotype turned up many times. The V call is TRBV29-1, the J call TRBJ1-1, with D tentatively TRBD1 (6 bases). V was clipped by 5 bases and J by 4 bases, with 14 bases between them. The germline gives CDR1 SQVTM, CDR2 ANQGSEA. The CDR3 is 13 amino acids. The CDR3 sequence is CSVRQAAGTEAFF. CDR3 bases: TGCAGCGTTCGACAGGCCGCAGGCACTGAAGCTTTCTTT.

The CDR3 here is CASSSSPGTGNQPQHF. CDR3 sequence (DNA): TGTGCCAGCAGCTCATCTCCCGGGACAGGTAATCAGCCCCAGCATTTT. This chain joins TRBV28 and TRBJ1-5; 8 positions agree with TRBD1. CDR1 and CDR2 (germline): MDHEN, SYDVKM. The CDR3 runs to 16 residues. J gave up 4 bases and V 6 bases, and 11 bases lay outside the gene matches.

V usage is TRBV29-1 and J usage is TRBJ1-3; D is unclear. This CDR3 spans 12 amino acids. The V end was cut by 3 bases, the J end by 4 bases, with 7 bases between. Germline-derived CDR1 and CDR2 are SQVTM and ANQGSEA. The CDR3 sequence is CSVDEGGNTIYF. CDR3 nucleotides: TGCAGCGTTGACGAAGGCGGAAACACCATATATTTT.

This clonotype was counted ten times or more. This sequence joins TRBV6-6 and TRBJ1-5; D uncertain. V lost 6 bases, J lost 0 bases, and 12 bases lay in between. This CDR3 comprises 15 residues. Germline CDR1 and CDR2: MNHNY and SVGAGI (reference sequence). The CDR3 region is CASRHDTYSNQPQHF. The CDR3 region has the DNA TGTGCCAGCAGACATGACACCTATAGCAATCAGCCCCAGCATTTT.

This clonotype was observed a handful of times. This chain links TRBV20-1 with TRBJ2-1, with TRBD2 identical over 9 bases. Germline assignment: CDR1 DFQATT and CDR2 SNEGSKA (reference sequence). V lost 0 bases and J lost 3; bases outside the gene matches: 9. There are 17 residues in the CDR3. This CDR3 is CSARDSSGAVSYNEQFF. CDR3 nucleotide sequence: TGCAGTGCTAGAGATTCTAGCGGGGCGGTGAGCTACAATGAGCAGTTCTTC.

This clonotype has more than one count but fewer than ten. V usage is TRBV29-1 and J usage is TRBJ2-1; maybe TRBD1 (6 bases). The germline V gene encodes CDR1 SQVTM and CDR2 ANQGSEA. This CDR3 region has 11 residues. V dropped 4 bases and J dropped 7 bases, with 8 bases sitting between them. In DNA, the CDR3 is TGCAGCGTTGGAGGGGGTAATGAGCAGTTCTTC. It encodes CSVGGGNEQFF.

Only a few counts were recorded for this clonotype. V and J are TRBV3-2 and TRBJ2-7; whether TRBD1, the table's D call, matches the DNA was not checked. TRBV3-2 is deemed a pseudogene. The CDR3 contains 14 residues. In nucleotides, the CDR3 is TGTGCCAGCAGCCGCCGGGACCTCTCCTACGAGCAGTACTTC. It is translated as CASSRRDLSYEQYF.

The CDR3 DNA is TGCAGTGCTAGAGATGGCCTAGCGGGAGGTCACACCGGGGAGCTGTTTTTT. It codes for CSARDGLAGGHTGELFF. This chain joins TRBV20-1 and TRBJ2-2; TRBD2 agrees at 11 bases. The CDR3 has 17 amino acids. Looked up from germline, CDR1 is DFQATT and CDR2 is SNEGSKA (reference sequence). The V and J ends lost 0 bases and 3 bases, in that order; junction bases with no gene match: 6.

This clonotype was picked up a small number of times. The chain has TRBV7-2 and TRBJ2-3, with a weak D call TRBD1 (5 bases). Germline V gives CDR1 SGHTA, CDR2 FQGNSA. The CDR3 runs 14 residues. Trimming cost V 5 bases and J 6 bases, with 15 bases left between them. The CDR3 bases are TGTGCCAGCAGCCGAACGCCCAAGGGGGATACGCAGTATTTT. Translation gives CASSRTPKGDTQYF.

This clonotype was observed a handful of times. The chain uses TRBV7-2 and TRBJ2-3, with D hard to call. The CDR3 spans 13 residues. Trimming pared 7 bases from V and 7 bases from J, leaving 15 bases between. The germline gives CDR1 SGHTA, CDR2 FQGNSA. CDR3 residues: CASTISESHTQYF. CDR3 bases: TGTGCCAGCACCATCTCGGAGAGCCATACGCAGTATTTT.

This clonotype was seen a few times. The genes are TRBV29-1 and TRBJ2-5; no reliable D call. This CDR3 has 13 amino acids. Germline-derived CDR1 and CDR2 are SQVTM and ANQGSEA. Trimming took off 4 bases at V and 1 base at J, with 10 bases between the two ends. CDR3 sequence: CSVVGRIQETQYF. In nucleotides, the CDR3 is TGCAGCGTTGTGGGCAGGATCCAAGAGACCCAGTACTTC.

This chain joins TRBV5-1 and TRBJ2-7; 11 bases agree with TRBD1. V dropped 4 bases and J dropped 5; count of bases not matched to a gene: 8. This CDR3 is 15 amino acids long. CDR1 is SGHRS and CDR2 is YFSETQ in the germline V gene. The CDR3 nucleotides are TGCGCCAGCAGCGGTGGACAGGGGGCTTTTAACGAGCAGTACTTC. Protein: CASSGGQGAFNEQYF.

This sequence joins TRBV12-3 or TRBV12-4 and TRBJ1-5, with a tentative D call TRBD1 (6 bases). Trimming removed 6 bases at V and 15 bases at J, with 15 bases between. The CDR3 runs to 11 residues. The CDR3 DNA reads as TGTGCCAGCAGCCGGGACATTCTCCTGCATTTT. Translated: CASSRDILLHF.

J is TRBJ1-1 and V is TRBV11-2, with no clear D. The V gene's germline CDR1 is SGHAT and CDR2 FQNNGV. CDR3 size: 17 residues. V gave up 1 base and J gave up 0 bases, with 15 bases separating them. CDR3 loop: CASSLGVGIPMNTEAFF. In nucleotides, the CDR3 is TGTGCCAGCAGCTTAGGTGTTGGCATTCCTATGAACACTGAAGCTTTCTTT.

The genes are TRBV6-5 and TRBJ2-2, with D unclear. Germline CDR1 reads MNHEY; CDR2 reads SVGAGI. The germline V and J ends were trimmed by 0 bases and 0 bases, with 11 bases remaining between them. The CDR3 totals 17 residues. In DNA form, the CDR3 reads TGTGCCAGCAGTTACTCGACGGACGGACCGAACACCGGGGAGCTGTTTTTT. Amino acids: CASSYSTDGPNTGELFF.

The sample holds a few counts of this clonotype. The J gene is TRBJ1-2, the V gene TRBV28; TRBD1 matches 8 bases. CDR1 is MDHEN and CDR2 is SYDVKM in the germline V gene. The ends lost 11 bases at V and 2 bases at J; junction bases unmatched: 10. The CDR3 is 14 residues long. DNA for the CDR3: TGTGCCGCAGACGACAGGGGCGCCAACTATGGCTACACCTTC. Protein product: CAADDRGANYGYTF.

The CDR3 nucleotides read TGTGCCAGCAGTTCCCCTCTACTCCTCTCCTACGAGCAGTACTTC. Translation gives CASSSPLLLSYEQYF. The chain couples TRBV28 to TRBJ2-7, with D hard to call. CDR3 size: 15 residues. CDR1 is MDHEN and CDR2 is SYDVKM in the germline V gene. Trimming pared 4 bases from V and 0 bases from J, leaving 13 bases between.

The CDR3 sequence: CASSLAYSAFF. CDR3 sequence (DNA): TGTGCCAGCAGTTTAGCTTATTCGGCTTTCTTT. The chain is built from TRBV12-3 or TRBV12-4 and TRBJ1-1; no clear D gene. This CDR3 is 11 amino acids long. V shed 0 bases and J shed 11 bases, with 7 bases lying between them.

This clonotype was seen ten or more times. This sequence joins TRBV7-2 and TRBJ1-1; D unresolved. Trimming took off 4 bases at V and 0 bases at J, with 6 bases between the two ends. The CDR3 loop spans 13 amino acids. Per germline, CDR1 SGHTA and CDR2 FQGNSA. The CDR3 here is CASSSSVNTEAFF. The CDR3 DNA reads TGTGCCAGCAGCTCCTCGGTGAACACTGAAGCTTTCTTT.